The 13 T cell receptor beta chains below all came from one sample that was sequenced in a study of vaccination effects on CD4 cells after COVID-19. Their target antigens are unknown. Generated by immunoSEQ multiplex PCR, the TCRdb table keeps only in-frame clones and is missing some. The sample gives tens of thousands of clones, 76% of which show up once; roughly 0.94% is in the top ten. Using viral peptide pools, the ViraFEST assay grew out antigen-specific CD4+ T cells prior to sequencing. Having been cultured for 10 days, the cells underwent CD4+ T cell isolation. Each participant was given two doses of one vaccine (BNT162b2 or mRNA-1273). This specimen was CD4+ T cells from PBMCs cultured with HCoV-OC43 spike peptides, taken after COVID-19 vaccination. Regarding subset: HCoV-OC43 spike overlapping peptide pool stimulation. The receptors stem from a human donor who received a COVID-19 vaccine.

The chain carries TRBV7-2 and TRBJ2-3; D perhaps matches TRBD2 (6 bases). The CDR3 covers 14 residues. V gave up 1 base and J gave up 4 bases, with 9 bases separating them. The germline V gene has CDR1 SGHTA and CDR2 FQGNSA. The CDR3 here is CASSLGGGPDTQYF. In nucleotides, the CDR3 is TGTGCCAGCAGCTTAGGAGGAGGGCCAGATACGCAGTATTTT.

This clone was counted between two and nine times. V gene TRBV4-1 combines with J gene TRBJ1-1, with D unresolved. V shed 3 bases and J shed 1 base, with 15 bases lying between them. CDR1 is MGHRA and CDR2 is YSYEKL in the germline V gene. The CDR3 loop spans 16 amino acids. The CDR3 DNA reads as TGCGCCAGCAGCCACCCTAACGGACGGTCGAACACTGAAGCTTTCTTT. It translates to CASSHPNGRSNTEAFF.

The sample holds one count of this clone. The chain recombines TRBV19 with TRBJ2-4; maybe TRBD2 (5 bases). V was cut by 5 bases and J by 4 bases, with 12 bases left in between. The CDR3 extends over 14 amino acids. Germline CDR1 LNHDA, CDR2 SQIVND (reference sequence). CDR3 sequence: CASSPQSGKNIQYF. Here the CDR3 DNA reads TGTGCCAGTAGTCCTCAATCGGGAAAAAACATTCAGTACTTC.

The gene calls are TRBV24-1 and TRBJ2-5; D may be TRBD2 (5 bases). Trimming pared 10 bases from V and 4 bases from J, leaving 18 bases between. The germline gives CDR1 KGHDR, CDR2 SFDVKD. This CDR3 is 14 amino acids long. The CDR3 nucleotides read TGTGCCACTGGGGTCGGGGTAGCTCCAGAGACCCAGTACTTC. It specifies CATGVGVAPETQYF.

The gene calls are TRBV3-1 (or the pseudogene TRBV3-2) and TRBJ1-6; D is unclear. Germline-derived CDR1 and CDR2 are LGHDT and YNNKEL (reference sequence). The CDR3 contains 16 residues. V was pared by 7 bases and J by 4 bases, with 17 bases between. CDR3 loop: CASTETIGRYNSPLHF. CDR3 nucleotide sequence: TGTGCCAGCACCGAAACTATCGGGCGTTATAATTCACCCCTCCACTTT.

This clone was seen only a few times. The genes are TRBV2 and TRBJ2-7; D gene unclear. CDR1 is SNHLY and CDR2 is FYNNEI in the germline V gene. The CDR3 loop spans 12 amino acids. Trimming took off 6 bases at V and 4 bases at J, with 10 bases between the two ends. The CDR3 region has the DNA TGTGCCAGCAGGCCGTCCTTATACGAGCAGTACGTC. Translated: CASRPSLYEQYV.

The chain has TRBV24-1 and TRBJ2-3, with 8 bases lining up with TRBD1. The V gene end was trimmed by 2 bases and the J gene end by 5 bases; junction bases not matched to a gene: 8. The CDR3 runs 16 residues. From germline, CDR1 is KGHDR and CDR2 SFDVKD. DNA for the CDR3: TGTGCCACCAGTGATTACGGACAGGGAGTTGGAGATACGCAGTATTTT. This encodes CATSDYGQGVGDTQYF.

This clone was seen a handful of times. The rearrangement joins TRBV5-1 to TRBJ2-2, with 8 positions matching TRBD1. This CDR3 contains 14 residues. Germline-derived CDR1 and CDR2 are SGHRS and YFSETQ. V lost 4 bases to trimming and J lost 3 bases; unmatched junction nucleotides: 2. The CDR3 DNA is TGCGCCAGCAGCCAGACAGGGGACACCGGGGAGCTGTTTTTT. Amino acids: CASSQTGDTGELFF.

The chain recombines TRBV4-3 with TRBJ2-6; D is possibly TRBD2 (5 bases). The V end lost 0 bases, the J end lost 0 bases, and 15 bases lay between the germline ends. Germline CDR1 reads LGHNA; CDR2 reads YSLEER. The CDR3 sequence is 19 residues long. This chain's CDR3 is CASSQDFISAGSGANVLTF. The CDR3 nucleotides read TGCGCCAGCAGCCAAGATTTCATTAGCGCAGGCTCTGGGGCCAACGTCCTGACTTTC.

This clone has only a few counts. V usage is TRBV12-3 or TRBV12-4 and J usage is TRBJ1-2; possibly TRBD1 for D (6 bases). CDR3 length: 13 amino acids. V lost 3 bases, J lost 4 bases, and 9 bases lay in between. The DNA of the CDR3 is TGTGCCAGCAGTTTCGGGGGCACCTATGGCTACACCTTC. Its protein is CASSFGGTYGYTF.

This clone was recorded only once. The gene calls are TRBV7-2 and TRBJ2-1; D may be TRBD1 (5 bases). This CDR3 region has 15 residues. The germline gives CDR1 SGHTA, CDR2 FQGNSA. V lost 0 bases and J 7 bases, leaving 13 bases between the germline ends. Here the CDR3 DNA reads TGTGCCAGCAGCTTAGCGCCTGGGCAGGGTAATGAGCAGTTCTTC. This translates into CASSLAPGQGNEQFF.

The rearrangement uses TRBV5-1 and TRBJ1-4; D unclear. The V end lost 5 bases, the J end lost 5 bases, and 16 bases lay between the germline ends. Germline V gene sequence: CDR1 SGHRS, CDR2 YFSETQ. This CDR3 is 15 amino acids long. The CDR3 reads CASRQSFQENEKLFF. The CDR3 DNA sequence: TGCGCCAGCAGGCAATCTTTCCAGGAAAATGAAAAACTGTTTTTT.

J is TRBJ2-5 and V is TRBV6-2 or TRBV6-3, with 12 positions matching TRBD1. CDR1 and CDR2 from the germline V gene are MNHEY and SVGEGT. The V gene end was trimmed by 6 bases and the J gene end by 5 bases; junction bases not matched to a gene: 7. This CDR3 is 15 amino acids long. CDR3 sequence (DNA): TGTGCCAGCAGCCCCGGGACAGGGGGCGCGGAGACCCAGTACTTC. It codes for CASSPGTGGAETQYF.